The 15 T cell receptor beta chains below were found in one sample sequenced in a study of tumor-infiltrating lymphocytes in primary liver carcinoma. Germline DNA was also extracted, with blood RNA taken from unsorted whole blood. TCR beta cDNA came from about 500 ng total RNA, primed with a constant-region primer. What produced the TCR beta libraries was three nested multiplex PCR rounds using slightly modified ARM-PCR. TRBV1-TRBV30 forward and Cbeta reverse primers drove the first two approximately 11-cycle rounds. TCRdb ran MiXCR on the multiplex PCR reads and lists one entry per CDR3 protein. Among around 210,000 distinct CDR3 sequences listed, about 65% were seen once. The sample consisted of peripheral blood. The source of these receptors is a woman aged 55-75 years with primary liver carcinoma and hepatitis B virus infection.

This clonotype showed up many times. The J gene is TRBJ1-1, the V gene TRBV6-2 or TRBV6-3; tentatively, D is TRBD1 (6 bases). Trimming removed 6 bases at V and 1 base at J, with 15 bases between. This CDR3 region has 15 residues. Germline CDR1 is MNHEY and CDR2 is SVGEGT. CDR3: CASRPLRDKNTEAFF. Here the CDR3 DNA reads TGTGCCAGCAGACCCCTCCGGGACAAGAACACTGAAGCTTTCTTT.

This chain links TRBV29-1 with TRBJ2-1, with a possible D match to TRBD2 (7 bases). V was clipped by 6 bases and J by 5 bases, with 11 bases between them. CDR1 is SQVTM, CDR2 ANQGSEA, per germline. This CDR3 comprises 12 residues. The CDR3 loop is CSVGGADNEQFF. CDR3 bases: TGCAGCGTGGGGGGGGCAGACAATGAGCAGTTCTTC.

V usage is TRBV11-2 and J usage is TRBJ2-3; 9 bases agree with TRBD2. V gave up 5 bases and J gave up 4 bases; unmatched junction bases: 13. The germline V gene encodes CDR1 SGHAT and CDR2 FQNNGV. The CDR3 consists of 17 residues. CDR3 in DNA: TGTGCCAGCAGCCCGACTAGCGGAAACGCAGGAGCAGATACGCAGTATTTT. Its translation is CASSPTSGNAGADTQYF. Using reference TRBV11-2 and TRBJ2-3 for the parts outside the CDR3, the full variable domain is EAGVAQSPRYKIIEKRQSVAFWCNPISGHATLYWYQQILGQGPKLLIQFQNNGVVDDSQLPKDRFSAERLKGVDSTLKIQPAKLEDSAVYLCASSPTSGNAGADTQYFGPGTRLTVL.

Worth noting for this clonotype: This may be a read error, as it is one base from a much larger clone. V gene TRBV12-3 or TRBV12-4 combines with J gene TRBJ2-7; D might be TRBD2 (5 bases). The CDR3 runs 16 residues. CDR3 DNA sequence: TGTGCCAGCAGTATCTCCGGGCGAGCGGTCGGGTACGATCAGTACTTC. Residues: CASSISGRAVGYDQYF.

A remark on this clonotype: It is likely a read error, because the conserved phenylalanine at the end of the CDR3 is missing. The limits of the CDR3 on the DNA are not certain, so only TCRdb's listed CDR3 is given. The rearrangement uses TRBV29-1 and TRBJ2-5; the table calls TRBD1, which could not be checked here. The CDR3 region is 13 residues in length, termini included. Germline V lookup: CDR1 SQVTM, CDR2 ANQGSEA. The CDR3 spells CSVEAGGAETQYL.

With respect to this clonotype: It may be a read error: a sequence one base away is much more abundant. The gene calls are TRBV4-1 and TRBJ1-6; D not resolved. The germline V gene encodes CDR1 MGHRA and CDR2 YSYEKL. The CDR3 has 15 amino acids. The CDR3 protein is CASSQRWTDNSPLNF. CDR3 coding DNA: TGCGCCAGCAGCCAAAGGTGGACGGATAATTCACCCCTCAACTTT.

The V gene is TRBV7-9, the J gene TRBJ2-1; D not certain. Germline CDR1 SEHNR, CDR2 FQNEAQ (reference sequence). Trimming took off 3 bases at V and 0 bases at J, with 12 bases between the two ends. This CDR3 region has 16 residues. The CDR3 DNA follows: TGTGCCAGCAGCTTGTACCGATCTAGCTCCTACAATGAGCAGTTCTTC. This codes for CASSLYRSSSYNEQFF.

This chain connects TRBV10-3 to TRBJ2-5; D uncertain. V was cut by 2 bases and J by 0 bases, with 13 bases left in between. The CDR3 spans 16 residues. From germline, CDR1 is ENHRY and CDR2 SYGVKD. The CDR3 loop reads CAISEDLGLNQETQYF. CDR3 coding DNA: TGTGCCATCAGTGAGGATCTCGGCCTCAACCAAGAGACCCAGTACTTC.

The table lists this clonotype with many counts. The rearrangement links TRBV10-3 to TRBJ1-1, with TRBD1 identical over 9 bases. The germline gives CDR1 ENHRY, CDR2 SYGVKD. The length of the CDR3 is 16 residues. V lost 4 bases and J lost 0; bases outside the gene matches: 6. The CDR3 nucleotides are TGTGCCATCAGTGGGGGACAGGGTTACATGAACACTGAAGCTTTCTTT. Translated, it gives CAISGGQGYMNTEAFF.

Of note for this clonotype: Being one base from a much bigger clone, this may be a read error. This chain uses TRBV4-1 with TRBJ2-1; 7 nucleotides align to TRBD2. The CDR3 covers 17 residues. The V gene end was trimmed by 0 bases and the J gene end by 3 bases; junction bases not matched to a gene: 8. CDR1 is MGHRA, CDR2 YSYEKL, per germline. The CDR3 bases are TGCGCCAGCAGCCAAGATCCACCGGGACTAATCTACAATGAGCAGTTCTTC. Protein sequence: CASSQDPPGLIYNEQFF.

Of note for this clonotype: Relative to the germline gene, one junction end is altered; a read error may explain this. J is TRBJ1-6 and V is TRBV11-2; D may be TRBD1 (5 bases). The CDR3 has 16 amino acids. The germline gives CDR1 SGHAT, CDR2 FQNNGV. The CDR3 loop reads CASSLVRGTKNSSLHF. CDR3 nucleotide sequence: TGTGCCAGCAGTTTAGTTCGCGGGACTAAAAATTCATCCCTCCACTTT.

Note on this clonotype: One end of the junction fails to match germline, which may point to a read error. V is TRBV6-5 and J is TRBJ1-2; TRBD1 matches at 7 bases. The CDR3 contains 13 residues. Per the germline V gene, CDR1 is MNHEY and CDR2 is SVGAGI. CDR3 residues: CASRPRQGYAYTF. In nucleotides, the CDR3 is TGTGCCAGCAGACCTAGACAGGGCTATGCCTACACCTTC.

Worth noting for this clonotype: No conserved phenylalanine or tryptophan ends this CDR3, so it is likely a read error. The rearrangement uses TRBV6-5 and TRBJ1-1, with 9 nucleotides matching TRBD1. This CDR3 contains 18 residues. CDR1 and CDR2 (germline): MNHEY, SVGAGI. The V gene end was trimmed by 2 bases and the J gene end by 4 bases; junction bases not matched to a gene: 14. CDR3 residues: CASSYTPGQGASSTEAFS. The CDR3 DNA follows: TGTGCCAGCAGTTACACCCCGGGACAGGGTGCTTCGAGCACTGAAGCTTTCTCT.

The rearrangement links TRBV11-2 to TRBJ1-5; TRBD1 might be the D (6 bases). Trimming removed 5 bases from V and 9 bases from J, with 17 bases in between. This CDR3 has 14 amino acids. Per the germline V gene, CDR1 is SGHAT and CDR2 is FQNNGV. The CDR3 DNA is TGTGCCAGCAGCCCGGCGGGGGGCTATTGGCCCCAGCATTTT. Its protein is CASSPAGGYWPQHF.

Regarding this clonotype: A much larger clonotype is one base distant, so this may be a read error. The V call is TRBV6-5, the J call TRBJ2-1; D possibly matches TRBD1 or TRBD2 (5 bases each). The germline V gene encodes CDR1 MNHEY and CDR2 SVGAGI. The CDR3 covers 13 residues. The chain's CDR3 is CASSSGPYSEQFF. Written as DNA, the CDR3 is TGTGCCAGCAGTTCGGGACCTTACAGTGAGCAGTTCTTC.